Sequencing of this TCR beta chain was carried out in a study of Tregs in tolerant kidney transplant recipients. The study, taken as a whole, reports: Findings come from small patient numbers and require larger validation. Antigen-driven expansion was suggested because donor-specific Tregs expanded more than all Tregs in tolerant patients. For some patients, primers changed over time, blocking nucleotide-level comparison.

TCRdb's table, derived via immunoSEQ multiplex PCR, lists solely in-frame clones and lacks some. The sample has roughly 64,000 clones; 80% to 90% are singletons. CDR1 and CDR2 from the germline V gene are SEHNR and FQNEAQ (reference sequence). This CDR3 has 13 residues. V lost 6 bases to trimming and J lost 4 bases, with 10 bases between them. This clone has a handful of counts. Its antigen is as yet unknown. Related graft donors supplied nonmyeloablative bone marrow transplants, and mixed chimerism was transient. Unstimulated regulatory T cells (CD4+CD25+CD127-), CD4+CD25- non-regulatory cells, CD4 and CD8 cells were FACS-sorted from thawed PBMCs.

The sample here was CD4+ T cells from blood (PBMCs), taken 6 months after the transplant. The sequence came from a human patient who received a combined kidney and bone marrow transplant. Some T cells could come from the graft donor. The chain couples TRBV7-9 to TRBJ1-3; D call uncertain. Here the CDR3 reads CASREGSGNTIYF. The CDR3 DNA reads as TGTGCCAGCAGGGAGGGTTCCGGAAACACCATATATTTT.